This T cell receptor (beta chain) was identified during a study of T cell repertoires in cytomegalovirus infection. Using its own MiXCR run on the reads, TCRdb lists one record per CDR3 protein. The data hold about 530,000 distinct CDR3 sequences, with more than 25% observed a single time. Findings of the study overall: Dominating the ex vivo response were TCR beta clonotypes that were CMV-specific and HLA-C-restricted. Totalled public TCR beta family frequency picked out people who carried CMV plus the relevant HLA.

The CDR3 spans 14 residues. Germline CDR1 is SGHTA and CDR2 is FQGNSA. V lost 5 bases, J lost 6 bases, and 15 bases lay in between. For this clonotype: Its antigen is not identified.

Sequencing was done on a sample of PBMCs. This chain links TRBV7-2 with TRBJ2-3; no firm D call. The clonotype was recovered from a human donor in good health (CMV status not recorded). Some clones in this sample may be carry-over from other donors' samples. CDR3 in amino acids: CASSLHRGADTQYF. The CDR3 coding sequence is TGTGCCAGCAGCCTACATAGAGGTGCGGATACGCAGTATTTT.